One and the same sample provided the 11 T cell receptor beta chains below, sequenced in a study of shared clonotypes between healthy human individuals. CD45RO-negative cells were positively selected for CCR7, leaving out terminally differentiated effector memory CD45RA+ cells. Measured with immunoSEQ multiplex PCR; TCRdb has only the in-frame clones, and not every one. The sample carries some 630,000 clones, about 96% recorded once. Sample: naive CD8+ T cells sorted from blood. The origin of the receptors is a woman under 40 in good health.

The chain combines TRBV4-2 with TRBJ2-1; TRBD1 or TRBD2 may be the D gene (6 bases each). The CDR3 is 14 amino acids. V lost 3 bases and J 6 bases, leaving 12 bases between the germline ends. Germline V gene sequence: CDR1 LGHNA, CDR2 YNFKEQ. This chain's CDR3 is CASSHPGGGNEQFF. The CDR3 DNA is TGTGCCAGCAGCCACCCTGGAGGGGGCAATGAGCAGTTCTTC.

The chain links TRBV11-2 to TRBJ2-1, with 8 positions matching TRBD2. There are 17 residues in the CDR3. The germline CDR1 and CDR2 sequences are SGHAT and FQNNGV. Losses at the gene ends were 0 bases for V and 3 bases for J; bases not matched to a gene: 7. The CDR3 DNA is TGTGCCAGCAGCTTAGAAAGGGGACTAGGCGTCTACAATGAGCAGTTCTTC. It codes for CASSLERGLGVYNEQFF.

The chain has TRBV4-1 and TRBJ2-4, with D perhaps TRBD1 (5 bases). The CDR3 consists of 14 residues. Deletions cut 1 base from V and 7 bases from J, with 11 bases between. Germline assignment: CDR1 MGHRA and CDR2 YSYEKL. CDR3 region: CASSQGQYSNIQYF. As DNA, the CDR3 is TGCGCCAGCAGCCAAGGACAGTACTCTAACATTCAGTACTTC.

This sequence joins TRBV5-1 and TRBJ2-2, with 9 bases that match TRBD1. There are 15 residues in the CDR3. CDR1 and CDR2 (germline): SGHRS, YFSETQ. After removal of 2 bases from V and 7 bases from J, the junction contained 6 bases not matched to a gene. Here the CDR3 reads CASSLLGTGIGELFF. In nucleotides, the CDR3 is TGCGCCAGCAGCTTACTAGGGACAGGGATCGGGGAGCTGTTTTTT.

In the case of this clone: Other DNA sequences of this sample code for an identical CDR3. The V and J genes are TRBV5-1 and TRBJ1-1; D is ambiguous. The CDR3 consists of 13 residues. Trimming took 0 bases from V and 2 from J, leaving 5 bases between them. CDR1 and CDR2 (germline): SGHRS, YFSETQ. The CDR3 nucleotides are TGCGCCAGCAGCTTGGGACTAAACACTGAAGCTTTCTTT. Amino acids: CASSLGLNTEAFF. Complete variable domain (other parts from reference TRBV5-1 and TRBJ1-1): KAGVTQTPRYLIKTRGQQVTLSCSPISGHRSVSWYQQTPGQGLQFLFEYFSETQRNKGNFPGRFSGRQFSNSRSEMNVSTLELGDSALYLCASSLGLNTEAFFGQGTRLTVV.

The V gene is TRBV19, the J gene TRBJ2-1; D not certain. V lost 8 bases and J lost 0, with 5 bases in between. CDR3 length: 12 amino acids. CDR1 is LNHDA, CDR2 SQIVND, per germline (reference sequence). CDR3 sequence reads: CASGSSYNEQFF. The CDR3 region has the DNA TGTGCCAGTGGAAGCTCCTACAATGAGCAGTTCTTC.

The CDR3 is CASSTNTEAFF. The CDR3 bases are TGTGCCAGCAGTACCAACACTGAAGCTTTCTTT. The V and J genes are TRBV2 and TRBJ1-1; D remains ambiguous. In germline, CDR1 is SNHLY, CDR2 FYNNEI. The CDR3 has 11 amino acids. Trimming stripped 5 bases from V and 2 bases from J, with 3 bases between.

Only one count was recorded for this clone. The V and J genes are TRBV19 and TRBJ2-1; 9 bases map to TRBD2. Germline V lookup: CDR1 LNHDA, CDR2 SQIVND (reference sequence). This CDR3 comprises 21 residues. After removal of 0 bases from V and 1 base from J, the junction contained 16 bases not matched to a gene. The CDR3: CASSIEPIGLALRLSYNEQFF. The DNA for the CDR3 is TGTGCCAGTAGTATAGAACCAATAGGACTAGCGCTCCGGTTATCCTACAATGAGCAGTTCTTC.

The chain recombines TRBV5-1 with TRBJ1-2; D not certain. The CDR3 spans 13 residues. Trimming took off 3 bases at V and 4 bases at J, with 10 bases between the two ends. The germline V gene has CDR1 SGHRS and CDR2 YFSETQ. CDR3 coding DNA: TGCGCCAGCAGCTCTCGGGGAGCCTATGGCTACACCTTC. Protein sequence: CASSSRGAYGYTF.

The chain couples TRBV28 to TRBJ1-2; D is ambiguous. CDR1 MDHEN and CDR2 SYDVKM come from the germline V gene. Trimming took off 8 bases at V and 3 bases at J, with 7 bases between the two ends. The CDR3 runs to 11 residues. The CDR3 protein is CASRRYYGYTF. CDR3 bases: TGTGCCAGCCGACGGTACTATGGCTACACCTTC.

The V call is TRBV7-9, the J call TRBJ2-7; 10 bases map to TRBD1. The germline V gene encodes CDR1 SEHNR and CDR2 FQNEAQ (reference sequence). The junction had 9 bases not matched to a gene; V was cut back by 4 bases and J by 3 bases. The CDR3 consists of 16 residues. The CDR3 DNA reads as TGTGCCAGCAGCTCAACGGTCGGACAGGGGGACTACGAGCAGTACTTC. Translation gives CASSSTVGQGDYEQYF.